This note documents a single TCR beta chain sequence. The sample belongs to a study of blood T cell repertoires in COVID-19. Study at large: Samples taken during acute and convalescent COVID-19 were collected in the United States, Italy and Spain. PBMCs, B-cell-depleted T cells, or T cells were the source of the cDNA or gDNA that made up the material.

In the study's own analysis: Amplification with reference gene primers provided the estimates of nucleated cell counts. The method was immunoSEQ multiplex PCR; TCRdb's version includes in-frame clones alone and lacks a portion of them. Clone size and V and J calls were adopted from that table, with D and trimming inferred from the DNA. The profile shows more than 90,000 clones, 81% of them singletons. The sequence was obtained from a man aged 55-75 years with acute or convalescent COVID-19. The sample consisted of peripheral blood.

The CDR3: CASSPRTSSEYF. The CDR3, as DNA: TGTGCCAGCAGTCCGCGGACTAGCTCCGAGTATTTT. The chain is built from TRBV27 and TRBJ2-3, with TRBD2 identical over 8 bases. The CDR3 totals 12 residues. Germline assignment: CDR1 MNHEY and CDR2 SMNVEV (reference sequence). V gave up 5 bases and J gave up 13 bases; unmatched junction bases: 8.